Here is one T cell receptor beta chain with its context. Libraries were prepared by immunoSEQ multiplex PCR; TCRdb keeps only in-frame clonotypes and omits some of them. The repertoire holds under 350,000 clones, with 85% to 90% as singletons. This entry belongs to a study of blood T cell repertoires in COVID-19. The CDR3 totals 15 residues. Germline assignment: CDR1 LGHDT and CDR2 YNNKEL (reference sequence). The germline V and J ends were trimmed by 3 bases and 0 bases, with 12 bases remaining between them. The source material was peripheral blood. This chain joins TRBV3-1 (or the pseudogene TRBV3-2) and TRBJ2-7, with D perhaps TRBD2 (5 bases). The TCR was taken from a human donor in a cohort sampled during active COVID-19. CDR3 sequence: CASSQPGSGSYEQYF. The CDR3 coding sequence is TGTGCCAGCAGCCAGCCGGGCAGCGGCTCCTACGAGCAGTACTTC.